The T cell receptor (beta chain) described here comes from a study of radiotherapy plus CTLA-4 blockade in lung cancer. J was trimmed by 4 bases and V by 1 base; bases with no gene match: 4. The CDR3 runs 15 residues. Germline lookup yields CDR1 KGHSH and CDR2 LQKENI. This clone has just one count. Some clones are missing from TCRdb's copy, which holds only in-frame ones; the method was immunoSEQ multiplex PCR. This table holds nearly 110,000 clones, approximately 81% found once. This chain uses TRBV18 with TRBJ1-3; 7 positions match TRBD1. The input for sequencing was peripheral blood, taken from a patient treated with radiotherapy plus ipilimumab. This receptor was taken from a human donor with non-small cell lung cancer that progressed on radiotherapy plus ipilimumab. Some clones in this sample may be carry-over from other donors' samples. The CDR3 nucleotides read TGTGCCAGCTCACCACAGGGGGCCCACGGAAACACCATATATTTT. It is translated as CASSPQGAHGNTIYF.